The next 8 T cell receptor beta chains were all read from a single sample in a study of CD8+ T cells in alopecia areata. Sample treatment: oral pan-JAK inhibitor, 5-10 mg twice daily. RNA extraction and reverse transcription yielded cDNA as sequencing template. Data came from immunoSEQ multiplex PCR; TCRdb stores just in-frame clones and leaves some out. In the table there are over 150,000 clones, roughly three fifths of which are singletons. Source: CD4+ T cells sorted from blood, taken at week 4, from a patient treated with tofacitinib. The origin of the receptors is a human donor with alopecia areata.

This clone has a handful of counts. The chain carries TRBV30 and TRBJ1-5; D possibly corresponds to TRBD1 (5 bases). Trimming took off 1 base at V and 3 bases at J, with 7 bases between the two ends. The germline V gene encodes CDR1 GTSNPN and CDR2 SVGIG (reference sequence). There are 13 residues in the CDR3. This chain's CDR3 is CAWSEGFNQPQHF. As DNA, the CDR3 is TGTGCCTGGAGTGAGGGGTTCAATCAGCCCCAGCATTTT. The whole variable domain, remainder taken from reference TRBV30 and TRBJ1-5, is SQTIHQWPATLVQPVGSPLSLECTVEGTSNPNLYWYRQAAGRGLQLLFYSVGIGQISSEVPQNLSASRPQDRQFILSSKKLLLSDSGFYLCAWSEGFNQPQHFGDGTRLSIL.

This clone showed up just a few times. The chain has TRBV14 and TRBJ2-2; weak D call: TRBD1 (6 bases). V lost 1 base, J lost 3 bases, and 15 bases lay in between. The CDR3 has 17 amino acids. CDR1 and CDR2 from the germline V gene are SGHDN and FVKESK. CDR3 sequence: CASSQVGSTGYTGELFF. CDR3 DNA sequence: TGTGCCAGCAGCCAAGTGGGCTCTACAGGGTACACCGGGGAGCTGTTTTTT.

This chain connects TRBV7-9 to TRBJ2-7; a weak D match, TRBD2 (7 bases). Germline CDR1 reads SEHNR; CDR2 reads FQNEAQ (reference sequence). CDR3 length: 16 amino acids. V was trimmed by 5 bases and J by 3 bases, leaving 20 bases between them. CDR3: CASSPTLRGPSYEQYF. The DNA for the CDR3 is TGTGCCAGCAGCCCCACCCTGCGGGGGCCTAGCTACGAGCAGTACTTC.

This clone occurred a few times. The rearrangement links TRBV4-1 to TRBJ1-1; 10 nucleotides agree with TRBD1. The ends lost 6 bases at V and 4 bases at J; junction bases unmatched: 11. Germline V gene data show CDR1 as MGHRA and CDR2 as YSYEKL. CDR3 length equals 16 residues. The CDR3 DNA reads TGCGCCAGCAGGGAGGTGACAGGGGGCAGGGGCACTGAAGCTTTCTTT. As protein: CASREVTGGRGTEAFF.

This clone was seen a few times. This chain connects TRBV5-1 to TRBJ2-6, with no clear D. CDR1 is SGHRS and CDR2 is YFSETQ in the germline V gene. V lost 4 bases and J 1 base, leaving 12 bases between the germline ends. CDR3 length: 16 amino acids. CDR3 amino acids: CASSPLPRSGANVLTF. CDR3 sequence (DNA): TGCGCCAGCAGCCCCCTCCCGCGATCTGGGGCCAACGTCCTGACTTTC.

This clone has just one count. The genes are TRBV5-6 and TRBJ1-6, with D maybe TRBD1 (6 bases). This CDR3 contains 16 residues. The germline CDR1 and CDR2 sequences are SGHDT and YYEEEE. V was shortened by 2 bases and J by 7 bases, with 16 bases between the two germline ends. Here the CDR3 DNA reads TGTGCCAGCAGCTTACCTTCGGGCAGGGGCAATTCACCCCTCCACTTT. Amino acids: CASSLPSGRGNSPLHF.

This chain joins TRBV29-1 and TRBJ1-2; 8 nucleotides agree with TRBD1. This CDR3 contains 13 residues. Germline CDR1 reads SQVTM; CDR2 reads ANQGSEA. V gave up 7 bases and J gave up 0 bases; unmatched junction bases: 4. The CDR3: CSARQGTNYGYTF. The CDR3 DNA reads TGCAGCGCCCGACAGGGGACTAACTATGGCTACACCTTC.

The chain is built from TRBV30 and TRBJ1-1, with unresolved D. The CDR3 covers 13 residues. Germline CDR1 and CDR2: GTSNPN and SVGIG (reference sequence). The germline V and J ends were trimmed by 0 bases and 0 bases, with 5 bases remaining between them. The CDR3 DNA sequence: TGTGCCTGGAGTGTACATTTGAACACTGAAGCTTTCTTT. It codes for CAWSVHLNTEAFF.